Presented here are 12 T cell receptor beta chains from one specimen sequenced in a study of cytomegalovirus exposure and HLA in healthy donors. With 60 Vbeta and 13 Jbeta primers, the PCR was carried out. Some clones are missing from TCRdb's copy, which holds only in-frame ones; the method was immunoSEQ multiplex PCR. Seen here are about 200,000 clones, around 86% observed once, and the top ten hold around 3%. The sample was PBMCs. All receptors derive from a woman in her forties in good health and CMV-seronegative.

This sequence joins TRBV28 and TRBJ2-1; D gene uncertain. The CDR3 has 12 residues. V was trimmed by 5 bases and J by 7 bases, leaving 9 bases between them. Germline CDR1 is MDHEN and CDR2 is SYDVKM. The CDR3 sequence: CASSRAINEQFF. In nucleotides, the CDR3 is TGTGCCAGCAGTCGAGCGATTAATGAGCAGTTCTTC.

This rearrangement joins TRBV7-8 to TRBJ2-1; possible D gene TRBD1, 6 bases. Germline V gene sequence: CDR1 SGHVS, CDR2 FQNEAQ. This CDR3 has 15 amino acids. V shed 5 bases and J shed 5 bases, with 16 bases lying between them. CDR3 region: CASSEPDSLDNEQFF. The CDR3 coding sequence is TGTGCCAGCAGCGAACCGGACAGCCTCGACAATGAGCAGTTCTTC.

The chain joins TRBV7-2 to TRBJ2-7; 8 bases line up with TRBD2. The length of the CDR3 is 15 residues. Germline assignment: CDR1 SGHTA and CDR2 FQGNSA. The J segment lost 2 bases and the V segment lost 5 bases, leaving 8 bases of the junction unmatched. The CDR3 region is CASSPTGLAPYEQYF. The DNA for the CDR3 is TGTGCCAGCAGCCCTACCGGACTAGCCCCCTACGAGCAGTACTTC.

The chain combines TRBV27 with TRBJ2-5; D might be TRBD1 (7 bases). The length of the CDR3 is 14 residues. V was cut by 5 bases and J by 7 bases, with 17 bases left in between. Germline V lookup: CDR1 MNHEY, CDR2 SMNVEV (reference sequence). The CDR3 DNA reads TGTGCCAGCAGTAAGACAGGGACCGGGGGGACCCAGTACTTC. Translated, it gives CASSKTGTGGTQYF.

This chain links TRBV4-1 with TRBJ2-1; 12 bases line up with TRBD2. The CDR3 totals 16 residues. The V gene end was trimmed by 4 bases and the J gene end by 6 bases; junction bases not matched to a gene: 7. From germline, CDR1 is MGHRA and CDR2 YSYEKL. The CDR3 DNA sequence: TGCGCCAGCAGCCTCACGGGACTAGCGGGCTCCAATGAGCAGTTCTTC. Protein product: CASSLTGLAGSNEQFF.

This clone was seen a single time. This chain joins TRBV5-4 and TRBJ1-2; D is uncertain. V lost 4 bases and J lost 1, with 11 bases in between. The germline CDR1 and CDR2 sequences are SGHNT and YYREEE (reference sequence). This CDR3 has 14 amino acids. The CDR3 spells CASSRETSNYGYTF. The CDR3 nucleotides are TGTGCCAGCAGCCGAGAGACAAGTAACTATGGCTACACCTTC.

To note about this clone: Other DNA sequences within the sample encode an identical CDR3. The chain combines TRBV27 with TRBJ2-7; possible D gene TRBD1, 5 bases. CDR1 and CDR2 from the germline V gene are MNHEY and SMNVEV (reference sequence). The CDR3 loop spans 13 amino acids. Trimming stripped 2 bases from V and 2 bases from J, with 7 bases between. The CDR3 region is CASSLTGAYEQYF. The CDR3 DNA reads TGTGCCAGCAGTTTAACAGGAGCCTACGAGCAGTACTTC.

The rearrangement links TRBV9 to TRBJ2-2; 9 nucleotides line up with TRBD1. Germline CDR1 and CDR2: SGDLS and YYNGEE. Germline trimming cut 4 bases from V and 8 bases from J; bases unmatched to any gene: 6. This CDR3 comprises 14 residues. Here the CDR3 DNA reads TGTGCCAGCAGCAGACAGGGGGGTGCAGGGGAGCTGTTTTTT. It translates to CASSRQGGAGELFF. The whole variable domain, remainder taken from reference TRBV9 and TRBJ2-2, is DSGVTQTPKHLITATGQRVTLRCSPRSGDLSVYWYQQSLDQGLQFLIQYYNGEERAKGNILERFSAQQFPDLHSELNLSSLELGDSALYFCASSRQGGAGELFFGEGSRLTVL.

The CDR3, as DNA: TGTGCCAGCTCACCACTAAGGGGGACAGACTCTGGAAACACCATATATTTT. It translates to CASSPLRGTDSGNTIYF. The chain combines TRBV18 with TRBJ1-3, with TRBD1 matching 7 bases. Trimming removed 1 base from V and 0 bases from J; junction bases left unmatched: 6. The CDR3 covers 17 residues. Germline loops: CDR1 KGHSH, CDR2 LQKENI.

This rearrangement joins TRBV6-5 to TRBJ1-2, with 8 bases matching TRBD1. This CDR3 contains 13 residues. The V segment lost 10 bases and the J segment 6 bases; nucleotides outside the gene matches: 10. Looked up from germline, CDR1 is MNHEY and CDR2 is SVGAGI. Here the CDR3 reads CATRSTGAHGYTF. The CDR3 DNA sequence: TGTGCCACTCGATCGACAGGGGCACATGGCTACACCTTC.

V is TRBV4-1 and J is TRBJ2-3; TRBD2 is a possible D gene (6 bases). This CDR3 contains 15 residues. The germline V and J ends were trimmed by 1 base and 4 bases, with 12 bases remaining between them. Germline V CDR1 and CDR2: MGHRA, YSYEKL. The CDR3 region is CASSQAAGTSDTQYF. In DNA form, the CDR3 reads TGCGCCAGCAGCCAAGCGGCGGGAACCTCAGATACGCAGTATTTT.

The V and J genes are TRBV6-5 and TRBJ2-1; TRBD2 aligns across 12 bases. After removal of 4 bases from V and 15 bases from J, the junction contained 4 bases not matched to a gene. CDR1 and CDR2 from the germline V gene are MNHEY and SVGAGI. The CDR3 sequence is 12 residues long. CDR3 amino acids: CASSSSGRAGFF. As DNA, the CDR3 is TGTGCCAGCAGTTCTAGCGGGAGGGCCGGGTTCTTC.